Shown below are 29 T cell receptor beta chains from a single sample sequenced in a study of cytotoxic CD8 clonotypes in ibrutinib-treated CLL. Clones were read by immunoSEQ multiplex PCR, and TCRdb kept only the in-frame ones, dropping some. Here the sample spans over 200,000 clones, roughly 65% being singletons. The sequencing here drew on PBMCs, taken after 12 months of ibrutinib treatment. The receptors originated from a human donor with chronic lymphocytic leukemia.

The chain recombines TRBV30 with TRBJ1-5; D not resolved. Germline V CDR1 and CDR2: GTSNPN, SVGIG (reference sequence). Trimming removed 3 bases at V and 6 bases at J, with 12 bases between. The CDR3 has 13 amino acids. The CDR3 bases are TGTGCCTGGAGGGAGGGAGAGGTTCAGCCCCAGCATTTT. Residues: CAWREGEVQPQHF. Together with reference TRBV30 and TRBJ1-5, the CDR3 gives the full variable domain: SQTIHQWPATLVQPVGSPLSLECTVEGTSNPNLYWYRQAAGRGLQLLFYSVGIGQISSEVPQNLSASRPQDRQFILSSKKLLLSDSGFYLCAWREGEVQPQHFGDGTRLSIL.

The chain uses TRBV13 and TRBJ2-7, with D hard to call. Germline V gene data show CDR1 as PRHDT and CDR2 as FYEKMQ (reference sequence). The V end was cut by 3 bases, the J end by 3 bases, with 6 bases between. CDR3 size: 12 residues. CDR3 sequence: CASSFISYEQYF. The CDR3 DNA reads as TGTGCCAGCAGCTTTATCAGCTACGAGCAGTACTTC. Combining the CDR3 with reference TRBV13 and TRBJ2-7 gives the whole variable domain AAGVIQSPRHLIKEKRETATLKCYPIPRHDTVYWYQQGPGQDPQFLISFYEKMQSDKGSIPDRFSAQQFSDYHSELNMSSLELGDSALYFCASSFISYEQYFGPGTRLTVT.

V usage is TRBV7-2 and J usage is TRBJ2-7; D is perhaps TRBD2 (6 bases). Germline V lookup: CDR1 SGHTA, CDR2 FQGNSA. V lost 2 bases and J lost 4, with 15 bases in between. The CDR3 consists of 15 residues. The CDR3 DNA reads TGTGCCAGCAGCTTAAGGAGGGGACCAAATTACGAGCAGTACTTC. Protein product: CASSLRRGPNYEQYF.

This clone has just a few counts. V gene TRBV7-9 combines with J gene TRBJ2-1; D gene ambiguous. Trimming cost V 6 bases and J 8 bases, with 11 bases left between them. The CDR3 totals 12 residues. Germline V gives CDR1 SEHNR, CDR2 FQNEAQ (reference sequence). CDR3 in amino acids: CASRPSRDEQFF. The CDR3, as DNA: TGTGCCAGCAGACCTTCCCGCGATGAGCAGTTCTTC.

The rearrangement links TRBV15 to TRBJ1-6; unclear D gene. CDR3 length: 20 residues. CDR1 is LNHNV and CDR2 is YYDKDF in the germline V gene (reference sequence). The V end lost 6 bases, the J end lost 0 bases, and 24 bases lay between the germline ends. This CDR3 reads CATRSTTNSARSSYNSPLHF. The CDR3 DNA reads as TGTGCCACCAGAAGTACTACGAACAGCGCAAGGAGCTCCTATAATTCACCCCTCCACTTT. The full variable domain, in which reference TRBV15 and TRBJ1-6 provide the parts outside the CDR3, is DAMVIQNPRYQVTQFGKPVTLSCSQTLNHNVMYWYQQKSSQAPKLLFHYYDKDFNNEADTPDNFQSRRPNTSFCFLDIRSPGLGDTAMYLCATRSTTNSARSSYNSPLHFGNGTRLTVT.

The V gene is TRBV19, the J gene TRBJ1-5; the D gene is possibly TRBD1 (5 bases). This CDR3 contains 15 residues. CDR1 LNHDA and CDR2 SQIVND come from the germline V gene (reference sequence). Trimming took 5 bases from V and 2 from J, leaving 13 bases between them. CDR3 sequence reads: CASSRDRWGNQPQHF. The CDR3 DNA reads TGTGCCAGTAGTCGCGACAGATGGGGCAATCAGCCCCAGCATTTT.

CDR3 amino acids: CASSFDRATTNEKLFF. As DNA, the CDR3 is TGTGCCAGCAGCTTTGACAGGGCAACAACTAATGAAAAACTGTTTTTT. The rearrangement links TRBV12-1 to TRBJ1-4; TRBD1, as called in the table, went unchecked against the DNA. TRBV12-1 is labeled a pseudogene. This CDR3 spans 16 amino acids.

J is TRBJ2-5 and V is TRBV11-2; 10 bases match TRBD2. There are 15 residues in the CDR3. Looked up from germline, CDR1 is SGHAT and CDR2 is FQNNGV. The trim removed 5 bases at V and 0 bases at J, leaving 3 bases unmatched. The CDR3 DNA is TGTGCCAGCAGCCAAGGGACTAGCGACCAAGAGACCCAGTACTTC. Translation gives CASSQGTSDQETQYF.

This chain connects TRBV30 to TRBJ2-7; no clear D gene. Between the trimmed V and J ends, which lost 2 bases and 3 bases, there was a span of 11 bases. This CDR3 contains 13 residues. Germline lookup yields CDR1 GTSNPN and CDR2 SVGIG (reference sequence). The CDR3 DNA follows: TGTGCCTGGAGTAAGATGGACGGCTACGAGCAGTACTTC. Protein sequence: CAWSKMDGYEQYF.

The chain is built from TRBV6-1 and TRBJ2-5; 9 positions match TRBD2. V was clipped by 6 bases and J by 5 bases; unmatched bases: 7. This CDR3 has 14 amino acids. The germline V gene has CDR1 MNHNS and CDR2 SASEGT. For the CDR3, the DNA is TGTGCCAGCAGCGCGGGGGGGCAGGTTGAGACCCAGTACTTC. Protein product: CASSAGGQVETQYF.

This chain links TRBV20-1 with TRBJ2-5; no clear D gene. Trimming stripped 6 bases from V and 5 bases from J, with 10 bases between. Germline CDR1 DFQATT, CDR2 SNEGSKA (reference sequence). The CDR3 spans 11 residues. The CDR3 DNA sequence: TGCAGTGCCAGTCCCAAGGAGACCCAGTACTTC. Residues: CSASPKETQYF.

This clone was counted a single time. The rearrangement joins TRBV11-2 to TRBJ2-3; TRBD2 aligns across 10 bases. The CDR3 consists of 17 residues. CDR1 and CDR2 from the germline V gene are SGHAT and FQNNGV. V lost 0 bases, J lost 2 bases, and 5 bases stayed unmatched. The CDR3 loop is CASSLDLAGAFTDTQYF. In DNA, the CDR3 is TGTGCCAGCAGCTTAGATCTAGCGGGAGCATTCACAGATACGCAGTATTTT. The full variable domain, with the rest looked up from reference TRBV11-2 and TRBJ2-3, is EAGVAQSPRYKIIEKRQSVAFWCNPISGHATLYWYQQILGQGPKLLIQFQNNGVVDDSQLPKDRFSAERLKGVDSTLKIQPAKLEDSAVYLCASSLDLAGAFTDTQYFGPGTRLTVL.

Comment on this clone: Other DNA sequences in this sample translate to the same CDR3. The J gene is TRBJ1-3, the V gene TRBV7-2; D is uncertain. The CDR3 has 15 residues. Per the germline V gene, CDR1 is SGHTA and CDR2 is FQGNSA. V was pared by 1 base and J by 0 bases, with 7 bases between. CDR3 sequence (DNA): TGTGCCAGCAGCTTAGGAGAGAACTCTGGAAACACCATATATTTT. As protein: CASSLGENSGNTIYF.

Written as DNA, the CDR3 is TGTGCCTCCCGAGGGGGGTTTCAAGAGACCCAGTACTTC. Translating gives CASRGGFQETQYF. The V gene is TRBV19, the J gene TRBJ2-5, with D perhaps matching TRBD1 or TRBD2 (6 bases each). Between the trimmed V and J ends, which lost 11 bases and 2 bases, there was a span of 15 bases. This CDR3 has 13 residues. CDR1 is LNHDA and CDR2 is SQIVND in the germline V gene (reference sequence).

The V and J genes are TRBV7-9 and TRBJ2-3; 7 nucleotides align to TRBD1. The J segment lost 6 bases and the V segment lost 5 bases, leaving 2 bases of the junction unmatched. The germline V gene encodes CDR1 SEHNR and CDR2 FQNEAQ (reference sequence). This CDR3 contains 12 residues. This CDR3 reads CASSTGADTQYF. Written as DNA, the CDR3 is TGTGCCAGCAGCACAGGGGCCGATACGCAGTATTTT.

Written as DNA, the CDR3 is TGTGCCAGCTCACCACGTCAGGATCAGCCCCAGCATTTT. Amino acids: CASSPRQDQPQHF. This chain links TRBV18 with TRBJ1-5; no clear D. The V gene lost 1 base and the J gene lost 5 bases, with 6 bases spanning the gap. Germline V gene data show CDR1 as KGHSH and CDR2 as LQKENI. The CDR3 covers 13 residues.

The J gene is TRBJ2-5, the V gene TRBV30; D is ambiguous. Per germline, CDR1 GTSNPN and CDR2 SVGIG (reference sequence). V was shortened by 3 bases and J by 9 bases, with 14 bases between the two germline ends. The CDR3 extends over 12 amino acids. CDR3 loop: CAWSARVWAQYF. The CDR3 DNA is TGTGCCTGGAGCGCCCGAGTGTGGGCCCAGTACTTC.

The chain couples TRBV20-1 to TRBJ1-1; D is unresolved. V lost 3 bases and J 7 bases, leaving 9 bases between the germline ends. The V gene's germline CDR1 is DFQATT and CDR2 SNEGSKA (reference sequence). The CDR3 loop spans 11 amino acids. The CDR3 spells CSASGRLEAFF. The CDR3 nucleotides are TGCAGTGCTAGTGGACGGCTTGAAGCTTTCTTT.

V is TRBV12-5 and J is TRBJ2-7, with 8 bases matching TRBD1. CDR3 length: 17 residues. After removal of 6 bases from V and 4 bases from J, the junction contained 17 bases not matched to a gene. CDR1 is LGHNT and CDR2 is FRNRAP in the germline V gene. CDR3 sequence: CASGAPRDRRGVYEQYF. Written as DNA, the CDR3 is TGTGCTAGTGGCGCTCCTCGGGACAGGAGGGGGGTTTACGAGCAGTACTTC.

The rearrangement uses TRBV27 and TRBJ1-2; a weak D match, TRBD1 (5 bases). With 5 bases removed from V and 12 bases from J, the gap between germline ends came to 28 bases. Per the germline V gene, CDR1 is MNHEY and CDR2 is SMNVEV (reference sequence). This CDR3 comprises 16 residues. The DNA for the CDR3 is TGTGCCAGCAGTCCAGTGGGCGGGGCAACACCGACGCGAAACACCTTC. Residues: CASSPVGGATPTRNTF.

The chain carries TRBV18 and TRBJ2-7; 7 nucleotides agree with TRBD2. The length of the CDR3 is 16 residues. Germline trimming cut 6 bases from V and 0 bases from J; bases unmatched to any gene: 11. Looked up from germline, CDR1 is KGHSH and CDR2 is LQKENI. In DNA, the CDR3 is TGTGCCAGCTCGCACCCTAGCGGCACAAGCTCCTACGAGCAGTACTTC. It specifies CASSHPSGTSSYEQYF.

V and J are TRBV19 and TRBJ1-2; the match to TRBD1 covers 7 bases. With V trimmed by 5 bases and J by 8 bases, 11 bases remained unmatched. This CDR3 region has 14 residues. Germline-derived CDR1 and CDR2 are LNHDA and SQIVND (reference sequence). The CDR3 sequence: CASSPRDRANGYTF. DNA for the CDR3: TGTGCCAGTAGTCCCCGGGACAGAGCGAACGGCTACACCTTC.

In its sample, this clone was seen a few times. CDR3 nucleotide sequence: TGTGCCAGCAGCTTGCGAGTTACCTACGAGCAGTACTTC. This sequence encodes CASSLRVTYEQYF. The rearrangement links TRBV7-9 to TRBJ2-7; D is unresolved. Germline lookup yields CDR1 SEHNR and CDR2 FQNEAQ (reference sequence). The CDR3 extends over 13 amino acids. V lost 3 bases and J lost 2, with 8 bases in between.

The rearrangement uses TRBV7-2 and TRBJ2-1, with 7 positions matching TRBD2. Germline lookup yields CDR1 SGHTA and CDR2 FQGNSA. With V trimmed by 4 bases and J by 8 bases, 11 bases remained unmatched. The CDR3 consists of 15 residues. The CDR3 reads CASSSYGGSRHEQFF. In DNA form, the CDR3 reads TGTGCCAGCAGCTCATACGGGGGGTCTAGGCATGAGCAGTTCTTC.

The sample holds a few counts of this clone. The chain joins TRBV30 to TRBJ1-1; weak D call: TRBD1 (6 bases). The CDR3 runs 13 residues. V lost 5 bases and J lost 2, with 12 bases in between. Germline assignment: CDR1 GTSNPN and CDR2 SVGIG (reference sequence). The CDR3 loop is CAWALRGNTEAFF. CDR3 nucleotide sequence: TGTGCCTGGGCCCTCAGGGGCAACACTGAAGCTTTCTTT.

V and J are TRBV27 and TRBJ2-3; possible D gene TRBD2, 5 bases. The germline V gene has CDR1 MNHEY and CDR2 SMNVEV (reference sequence). The germline V and J ends were trimmed by 8 bases and 4 bases, with 22 bases remaining between them. This CDR3 has 16 amino acids. This CDR3 is CASRGGWASQSDTQYF. CDR3 DNA: TGTGCCAGCCGAGGAGGATGGGCTAGCCAATCAGATACGCAGTATTTT.

This clone was seen more than once but under ten times. The chain joins TRBV6-6 to TRBJ1-6, with 9 nucleotides matching TRBD1. This CDR3 region has 14 residues. CDR1 and CDR2 (germline): MNHNY, SVGAGI (reference sequence). The junction had 4 bases not matched to a gene; V was cut back by 6 bases and J by 7 bases. CDR3 protein: CASRPGTGNSPLHF. The CDR3 DNA is TGTGCCAGCAGACCGGGGACAGGGAATTCACCCCTCCACTTT.

This clone has just one count. The J gene is TRBJ1-2, the V gene TRBV6-1, with TRBD1 matching over 12 bases. CDR3 size: 14 residues. Germline V gives CDR1 MNHNS, CDR2 SASEGT. After removal of 6 bases from V and 7 bases from J, the junction contained 6 bases not matched to a gene. CDR3 coding DNA: TGTGCCAGCAGAGAGGGACAGGGGGCTTCTGGCTACACCTTC. Protein: CASREGQGASGYTF.

The J gene is TRBJ1-2, the V gene TRBV19, with D hard to call. Germline CDR1 LNHDA, CDR2 SQIVND (reference sequence). The CDR3 contains 14 residues. With 5 bases removed from V and 9 bases from J, the gap between germline ends came to 19 bases. CDR3 residues: CASSDSRSVSRYTF. CDR3 DNA: TGTGCCAGTAGTGACTCCCGGTCCGTCTCCCGCTACACCTTC.